This T cell receptor beta chain is drawn from a study of T-cell memory formation after mild COVID-19. Germline V gives CDR1 LNHDA, CDR2 SQIVND (reference sequence). The CDR3 loop spans 13 amino acids. V was pared by 5 bases and J by 6 bases, with 11 bases between. After 5'RACE with constant-segment primers, TCR alpha and TCR beta cDNA libraries carrying sample barcodes and UMIs were obtained. One entry per CDR3 protein results from TCRdb running MiXCR on the 5' RACE reads. The sample gives around 410,000 distinct CDR3 sequences, about 22% of which show up once; about an eighth is in the top ten. This clonotype occurred many times.

The chain has TRBV19 and TRBJ2-1; D is possibly TRBD2 (6 bases). The source material was PBMCs or a T cell subset sorted from them (not recorded which). The source is an adult woman who had mild COVID-19 (a few samples of this study predate the infection). Cell type and time point are not known. CDR3 coding DNA: TGTGCCAGTAGTCTAGCGCCAGGCAATGAGCAGTTCTTC. It translates to CASSLAPGNEQFF.